This T cell receptor (beta chain) is drawn from a study of OX40 agonist ivuxolimab in advanced cancers. Whole-study context: Patients received intravenous ivuxolimab every 2 weeks at 0.01 to 10 mg/kg. Head and neck, renal cell, melanoma or hepatocellular carcinoma were the cancers that dose-escalation patients had. Overall study findings and caveats: On average, a greater number of expanded clones characterised CD8+ T cells relative to CD4+.

Germline-derived CDR1 and CDR2 are SGDLS and YYNGEE. Trimming removed 6 bases at V and 0 bases at J, with 12 bases between. The CDR3 runs to 14 residues. As regards this clone: Its antigen is unidentified.

Using immunoSEQ multiplex PCR, the repertoire was profiled, and TCRdb retains in-frame clones only, with some absent. Seen here are about 99,000 clones, around 95% observed once, and the top ten hold just over 2%. V and J are TRBV9 and TRBJ1-1; a possible D gene is TRBD1 (5 bases). This specimen was CD4+ or CD8+ T cells sorted from blood, taken in a trial of the OX40 agonist ivuxolimab. This clonotype was sampled from an adult with an advanced solid tumor such as melanoma, head and neck, liver or kidney cancer. The CDR3 here is CASNPGGLNTEAFF. The CDR3 DNA is TGTGCCAGCAATCCTGGGGGTCTGAACACTGAAGCTTTCTTT.